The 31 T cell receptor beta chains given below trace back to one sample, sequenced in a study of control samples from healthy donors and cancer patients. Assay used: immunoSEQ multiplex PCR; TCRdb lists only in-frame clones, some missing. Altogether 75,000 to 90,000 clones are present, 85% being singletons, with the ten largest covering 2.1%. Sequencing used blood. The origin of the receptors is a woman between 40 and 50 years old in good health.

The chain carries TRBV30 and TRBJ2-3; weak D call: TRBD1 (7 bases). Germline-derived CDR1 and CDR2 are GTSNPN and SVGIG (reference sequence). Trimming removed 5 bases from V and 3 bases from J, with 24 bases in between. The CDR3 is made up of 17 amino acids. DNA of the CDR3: TGTGCCTGGGATCAGGGGGGTGGGGGCGTAGTAACAGATACGCAGTATTTT. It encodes CAWDQGGGGVVTDTQYF.

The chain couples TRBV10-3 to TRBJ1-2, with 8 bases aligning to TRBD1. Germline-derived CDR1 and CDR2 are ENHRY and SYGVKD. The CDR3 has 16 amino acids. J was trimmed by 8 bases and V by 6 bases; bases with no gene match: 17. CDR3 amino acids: CAIRLSGQARAGGYTF. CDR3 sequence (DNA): TGTGCCATCAGGCTCTCGGGACAGGCCCGCGCGGGCGGCTACACCTTC.

The CDR3 loop is CASSLRTANSPLHF. The CDR3 bases are TGTGCCAGCAGCTTAAGGACAGCTAATTCACCCCTCCACTTT. This sequence joins TRBV11-1 and TRBJ1-6; D possibly corresponds to TRBD1 (6 bases). The CDR3 runs 14 residues. Trimming took off 2 bases at V and 6 bases at J, with 8 bases between the two ends. Germline values: CDR1 SGHAT, CDR2 FQDESV (reference sequence). Full variable domain (rest looked up from reference TRBV11-1 and TRBJ1-6): EAEVAQSPRYKITEKSQAVAFWCDPISGHATLYWYRQILGQGPELLVQFQDESVVDDSQLPKDRFSAERLKGVDSTLKIQPAELGDSAMYLCASSLRTANSPLHFGNGTRLTVT.

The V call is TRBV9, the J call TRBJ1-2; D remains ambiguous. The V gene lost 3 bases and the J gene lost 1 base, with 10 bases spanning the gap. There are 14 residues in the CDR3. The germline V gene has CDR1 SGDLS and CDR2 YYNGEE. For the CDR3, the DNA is TGTGCCAGCAGCGGAGGTGCACTTAACTATGGCTACACCTTC. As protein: CASSGGALNYGYTF.

The CDR3 DNA sequence: TGCGCCAGCAGCTTGCGGGCACAGGGGGCAGTTGAAAAACTGTTTTTT. Protein sequence: CASSLRAQGAVEKLFF. The rearrangement uses TRBV5-1 and TRBJ1-4; TRBD1 aligns across 9 bases. Germline trimming cut 1 base from V and 7 bases from J; bases unmatched to any gene: 8. Germline V lookup: CDR1 SGHRS, CDR2 YFSETQ. This CDR3 is 16 amino acids long.

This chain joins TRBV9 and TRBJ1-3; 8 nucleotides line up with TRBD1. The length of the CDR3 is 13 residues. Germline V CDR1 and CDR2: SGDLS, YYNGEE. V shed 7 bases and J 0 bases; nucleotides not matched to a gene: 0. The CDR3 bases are TGTGCCAGCGGGACAGGCTCTGGAAACACCATATATTTT. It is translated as CASGTGSGNTIYF.

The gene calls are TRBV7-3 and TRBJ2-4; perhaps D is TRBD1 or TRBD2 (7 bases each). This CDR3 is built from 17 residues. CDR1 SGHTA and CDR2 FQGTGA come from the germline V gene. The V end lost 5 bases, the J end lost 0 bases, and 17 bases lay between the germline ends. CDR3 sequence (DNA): TGTGCCAGCAGCCCAGGGGGGGGGTCACTAGCCAAAAACATTCAGTACTTC. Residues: CASSPGGGSLAKNIQYF.

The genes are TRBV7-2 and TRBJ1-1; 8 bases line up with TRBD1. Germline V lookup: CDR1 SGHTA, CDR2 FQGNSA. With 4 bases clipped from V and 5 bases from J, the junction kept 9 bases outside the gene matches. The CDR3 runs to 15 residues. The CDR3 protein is CASSSLTRGLTEAFF. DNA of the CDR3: TGTGCCAGCAGCTCGTTAACCAGGGGGCTTACTGAAGCTTTCTTT. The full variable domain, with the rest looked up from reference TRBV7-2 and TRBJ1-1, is GAGVSQSPSNKVTEKGKDVELRCDPISGHTALYWYRQSLGQGLEFLIYFQGNSAPDKSGLPSDRFSAERTGGSVSTLTIQRTQQEDSAVYLCASSSLTRGLTEAFFGQGTRLTVV.

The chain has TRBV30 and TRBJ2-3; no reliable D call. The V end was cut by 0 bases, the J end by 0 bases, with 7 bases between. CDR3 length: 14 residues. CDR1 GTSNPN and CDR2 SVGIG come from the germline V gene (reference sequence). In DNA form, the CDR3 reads TGTGCCTGGAGTGTAGGGTCTAGCACAGATACGCAGTATTTT. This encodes CAWSVGSSTDTQYF. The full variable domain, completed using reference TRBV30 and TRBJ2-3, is SQTIHQWPATLVQPVGSPLSLECTVEGTSNPNLYWYRQAAGRGLQLLFYSVGIGQISSEVPQNLSASRPQDRQFILSSKKLLLSDSGFYLCAWSVGSSTDTQYFGPGTRLTVL.

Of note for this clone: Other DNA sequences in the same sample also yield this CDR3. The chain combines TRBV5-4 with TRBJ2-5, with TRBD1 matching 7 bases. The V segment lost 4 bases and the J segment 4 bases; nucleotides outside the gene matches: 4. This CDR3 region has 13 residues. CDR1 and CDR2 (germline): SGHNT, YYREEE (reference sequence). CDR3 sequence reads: CASSPRTGETQYF. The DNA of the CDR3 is TGTGCCAGCAGCCCGCGGACAGGAGAGACCCAGTACTTC.

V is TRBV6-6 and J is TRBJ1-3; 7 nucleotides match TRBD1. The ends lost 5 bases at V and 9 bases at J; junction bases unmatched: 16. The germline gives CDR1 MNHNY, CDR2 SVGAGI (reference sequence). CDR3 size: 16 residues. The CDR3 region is CASSREGAHSGGTIYF. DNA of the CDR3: TGTGCCAGCAGTCGAGAGGGGGCCCATAGTGGAGGCACCATATATTTT.

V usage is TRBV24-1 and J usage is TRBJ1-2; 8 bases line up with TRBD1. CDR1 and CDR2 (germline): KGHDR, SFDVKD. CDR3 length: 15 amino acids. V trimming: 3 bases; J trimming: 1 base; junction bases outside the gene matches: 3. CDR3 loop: CATSDETGDNYGYTF. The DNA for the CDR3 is TGTGCCACCAGTGATGAGACAGGGGATAACTATGGCTACACCTTC.

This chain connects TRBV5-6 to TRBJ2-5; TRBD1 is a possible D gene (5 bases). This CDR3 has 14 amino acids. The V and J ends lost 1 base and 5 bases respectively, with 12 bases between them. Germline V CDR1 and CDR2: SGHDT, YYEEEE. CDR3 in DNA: TGTGCCAGCAGCTTGCTAGGGGTCCGGGAGACCCAGTACTTC. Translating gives CASSLLGVRETQYF.

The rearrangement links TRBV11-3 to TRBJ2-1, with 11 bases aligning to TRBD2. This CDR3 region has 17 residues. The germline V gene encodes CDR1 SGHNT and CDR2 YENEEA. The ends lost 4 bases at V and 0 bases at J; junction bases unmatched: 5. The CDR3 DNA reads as TGTGCCAGCAGCTCCCGGACTAGCGGGCGCTCCTACAATGAGCAGTTCTTC. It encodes CASSSRTSGRSYNEQFF.

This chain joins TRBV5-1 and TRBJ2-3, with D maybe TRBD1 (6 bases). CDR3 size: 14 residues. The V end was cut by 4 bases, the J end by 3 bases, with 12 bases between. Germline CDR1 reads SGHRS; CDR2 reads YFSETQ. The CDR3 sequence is CASSLGAATDTQYF. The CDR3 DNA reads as TGCGCCAGCAGCCTGGGGGCGGCGACAGATACGCAGTATTTT.

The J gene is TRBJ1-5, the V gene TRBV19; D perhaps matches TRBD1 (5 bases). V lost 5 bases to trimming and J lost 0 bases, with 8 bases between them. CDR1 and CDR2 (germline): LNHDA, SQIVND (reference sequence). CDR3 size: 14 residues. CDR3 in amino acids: CASSRQHSNQPQHF. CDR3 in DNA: TGTGCCAGTAGTCGACAGCATAGCAATCAGCCCCAGCATTTT.

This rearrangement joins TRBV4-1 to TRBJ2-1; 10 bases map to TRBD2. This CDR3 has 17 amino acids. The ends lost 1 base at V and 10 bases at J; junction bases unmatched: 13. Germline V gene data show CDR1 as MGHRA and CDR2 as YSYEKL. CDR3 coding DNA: TGCGCCAGCAGCCAAGTCTCGTTGGGACTAGCGATTTACGAGCAGTTCTTC. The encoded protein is CASSQVSLGLAIYEQFF.

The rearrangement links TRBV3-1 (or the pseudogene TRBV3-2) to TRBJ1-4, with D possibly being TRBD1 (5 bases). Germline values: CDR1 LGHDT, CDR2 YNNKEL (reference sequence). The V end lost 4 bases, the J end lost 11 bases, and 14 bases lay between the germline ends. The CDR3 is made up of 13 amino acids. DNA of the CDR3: TGTGCCAGCAGCCTTCTGGGGGAGGAGAAACTGTTTTTT. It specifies CASSLLGEEKLFF.

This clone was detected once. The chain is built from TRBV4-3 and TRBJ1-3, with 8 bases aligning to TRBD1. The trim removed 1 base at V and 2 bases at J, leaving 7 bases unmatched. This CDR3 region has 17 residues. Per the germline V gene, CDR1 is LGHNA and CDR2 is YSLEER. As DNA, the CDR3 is TGCGCCAGCAGCCAAGCGCCGCTGACAGGGGCTGGAAACACCATATATTTT. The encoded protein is CASSQAPLTGAGNTIYF.

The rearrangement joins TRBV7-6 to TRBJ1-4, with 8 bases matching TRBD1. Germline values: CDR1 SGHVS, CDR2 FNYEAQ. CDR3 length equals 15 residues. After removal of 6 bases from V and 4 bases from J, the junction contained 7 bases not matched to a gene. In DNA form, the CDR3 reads TGTGCCAGCAGTTCCCGACAGGGGAGTAATGAAAAACTGTTTTTT. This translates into CASSSRQGSNEKLFF.

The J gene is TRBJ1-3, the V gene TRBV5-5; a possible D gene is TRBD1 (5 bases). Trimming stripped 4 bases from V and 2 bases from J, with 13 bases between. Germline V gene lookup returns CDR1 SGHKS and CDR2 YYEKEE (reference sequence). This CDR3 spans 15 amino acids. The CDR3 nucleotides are TGTGCCAGCAGCCGCGAAGGGGCGGCTGGAAACACCATATATTTT. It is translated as CASSREGAAGNTIYF.

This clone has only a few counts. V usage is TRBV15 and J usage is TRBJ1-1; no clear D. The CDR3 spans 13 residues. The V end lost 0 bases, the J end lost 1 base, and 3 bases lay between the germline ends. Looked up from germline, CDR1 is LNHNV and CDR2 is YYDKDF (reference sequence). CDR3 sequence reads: CATSRDKNTEAFF. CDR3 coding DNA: TGTGCCACCAGCAGAGATAAGAACACTGAAGCTTTCTTT.

The CDR3 coding sequence is TGTGCCAGCTCACCAAGGGACAGGGAAAGAATGCCTGGAAACACCATATATTTT. Protein: CASSPRDRERMPGNTIYF. This sequence joins TRBV18 and TRBJ1-3; 9 positions agree with TRBD1. V shed 2 bases and J 2 bases; nucleotides not matched to a gene: 10. The CDR3 extends over 18 amino acids. The germline V gene has CDR1 KGHSH and CDR2 LQKENI.

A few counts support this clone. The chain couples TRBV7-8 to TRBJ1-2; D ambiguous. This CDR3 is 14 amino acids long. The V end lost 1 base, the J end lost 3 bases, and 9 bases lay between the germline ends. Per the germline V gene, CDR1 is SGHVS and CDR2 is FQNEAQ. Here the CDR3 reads CASSLGVLDYGYTF. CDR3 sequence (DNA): TGTGCCAGCAGCTTAGGGGTCTTGGACTATGGCTACACCTTC.

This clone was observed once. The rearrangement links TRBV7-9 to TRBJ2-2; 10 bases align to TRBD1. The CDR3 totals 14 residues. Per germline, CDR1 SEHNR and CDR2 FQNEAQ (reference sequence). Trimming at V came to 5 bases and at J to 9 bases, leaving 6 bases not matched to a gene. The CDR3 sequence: CASSNDRGQRELFF. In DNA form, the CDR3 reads TGTGCCAGCAGCAACGACAGGGGGCAACGGGAGCTGTTTTTT. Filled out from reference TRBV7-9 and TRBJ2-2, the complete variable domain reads DTGVSQNPRHKITKRGQNVTFRCDPISEHNRLYWYRQTLGQGPEFLTYFQNEAQLEKSRLLSDRFSAERPKGSFSTLEIQRTEQGDSAMYLCASSNDRGQRELFFGEGSRLTVL.

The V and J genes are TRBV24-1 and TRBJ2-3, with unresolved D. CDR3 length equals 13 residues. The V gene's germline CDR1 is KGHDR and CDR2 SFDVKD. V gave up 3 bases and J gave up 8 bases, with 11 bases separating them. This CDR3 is CATSDPASGTQYF. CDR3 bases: TGTGCCACCAGTGATCCGGCATCAGGTACGCAGTATTTT.

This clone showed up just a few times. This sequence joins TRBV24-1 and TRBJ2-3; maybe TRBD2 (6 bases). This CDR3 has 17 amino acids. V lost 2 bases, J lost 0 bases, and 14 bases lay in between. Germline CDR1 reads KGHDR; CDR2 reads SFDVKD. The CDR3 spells CATSDSGTLDSTDTQYF. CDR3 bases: TGTGCCACCAGTGATTCCGGGACTCTTGATAGCACAGATACGCAGTATTTT.

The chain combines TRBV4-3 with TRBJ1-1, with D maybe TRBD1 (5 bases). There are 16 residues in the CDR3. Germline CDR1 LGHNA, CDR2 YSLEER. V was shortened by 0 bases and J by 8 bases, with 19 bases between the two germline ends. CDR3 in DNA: TGCGCCAGCAGCCAAGATGAAAGGGATGGACGGACAGAAGCTTTCTTT. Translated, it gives CASSQDERDGRTEAFF.

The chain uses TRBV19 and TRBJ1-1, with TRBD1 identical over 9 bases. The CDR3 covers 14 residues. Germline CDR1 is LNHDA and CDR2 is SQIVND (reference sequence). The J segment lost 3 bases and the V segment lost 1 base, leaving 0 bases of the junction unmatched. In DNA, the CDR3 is TGTGCCAGTAGTATAGGGGACAGGGACACTGAAGCTTTCTTT. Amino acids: CASSIGDRDTEAFF.

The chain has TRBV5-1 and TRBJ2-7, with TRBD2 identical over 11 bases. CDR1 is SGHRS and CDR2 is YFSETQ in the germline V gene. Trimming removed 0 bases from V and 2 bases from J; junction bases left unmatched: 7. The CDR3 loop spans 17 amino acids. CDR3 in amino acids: CASSLGILAGDTYEQYF. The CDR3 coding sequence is TGCGCCAGCAGCTTGGGGATACTAGCGGGGGACACCTACGAGCAGTACTTC.

As DNA, the CDR3 is TGTGCCAGCGGGCGACAGGGCTCCAATGAAAAACTGTTTTTT. Amino acid sequence: CASGRQGSNEKLFF. The rearrangement uses TRBV6-5 and TRBJ1-4; 7 nucleotides agree with TRBD1. This CDR3 is built from 14 residues. Germline CDR1 is MNHEY and CDR2 is SVGAGI. V was pared by 8 bases and J by 5 bases, with 8 bases of the junction left unmatched.